Detailed here is one T cell receptor (beta chain). Its antigen remains unknown. Trimming shortened V by 0 bases and J by 5 bases, and 13 bases separated the two germline ends. The CDR3 runs 15 residues. CDR1 and CDR2 (germline): LGHNA, YNFKEQ. The sample belongs to a study of cytotoxic CD8 clonotypes in ibrutinib-treated CLL. Broader study findings: Circulating CD8+ T-cell counts were tracked by baseline clonality, which exceeded that of age-matched healthy donors. Contraction or stability on treatment characterized the public clonotypes, which were uncommon.

The assay was immunoSEQ multiplex PCR, and TCRdb's table has in-frame clones only and misses some. The table records hundreds of thousands of clones, roughly 65% of them present only once. The source material was PBMCs, sampled after 12 months of ibrutinib treatment. This sequence was found in a human donor with chronic lymphocytic leukemia. J is TRBJ1-2 and V is TRBV4-2; weak D call: TRBD1 (5 bases). For the CDR3, the DNA is TGTGCCAGCAGCCAAGATCACATAAAGGGGTATGGCTACACCTTC. It yields the protein CASSQDHIKGYGYTF.